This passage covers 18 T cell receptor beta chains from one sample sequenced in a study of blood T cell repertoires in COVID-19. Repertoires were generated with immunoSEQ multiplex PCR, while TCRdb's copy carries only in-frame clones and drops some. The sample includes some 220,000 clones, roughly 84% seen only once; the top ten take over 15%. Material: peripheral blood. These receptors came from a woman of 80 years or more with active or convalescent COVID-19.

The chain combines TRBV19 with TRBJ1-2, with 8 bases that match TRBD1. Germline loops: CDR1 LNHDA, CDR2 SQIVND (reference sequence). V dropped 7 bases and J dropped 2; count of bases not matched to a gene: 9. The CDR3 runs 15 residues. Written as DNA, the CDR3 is TGTGCCAGTAATAACGGTGCAGGGGGCAACTATGGCTACACCTTC. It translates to CASNNGAGGNYGYTF.

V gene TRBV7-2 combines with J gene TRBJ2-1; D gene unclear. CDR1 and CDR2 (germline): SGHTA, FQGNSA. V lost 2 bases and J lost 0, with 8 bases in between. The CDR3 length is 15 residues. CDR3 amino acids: CASSLTPHSYNEQFF. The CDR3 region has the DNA TGTGCCAGCAGCTTAACTCCCCACTCCTACAATGAGCAGTTCTTC.

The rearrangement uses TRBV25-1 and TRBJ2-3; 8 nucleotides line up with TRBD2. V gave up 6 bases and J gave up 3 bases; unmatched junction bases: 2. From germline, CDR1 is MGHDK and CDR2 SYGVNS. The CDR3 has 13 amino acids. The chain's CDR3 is CASRSGRTDTQYF. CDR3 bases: TGTGCCAGCAGAAGCGGGAGAACAGATACGCAGTATTTT.

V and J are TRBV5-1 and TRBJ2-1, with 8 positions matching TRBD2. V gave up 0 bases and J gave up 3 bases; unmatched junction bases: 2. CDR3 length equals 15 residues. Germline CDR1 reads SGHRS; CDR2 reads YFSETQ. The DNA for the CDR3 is TGCGCCAGCAGCTTGGCGGGAGGGGTCTACAATGAGCAGTTCTTC. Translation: CASSLAGGVYNEQFF.

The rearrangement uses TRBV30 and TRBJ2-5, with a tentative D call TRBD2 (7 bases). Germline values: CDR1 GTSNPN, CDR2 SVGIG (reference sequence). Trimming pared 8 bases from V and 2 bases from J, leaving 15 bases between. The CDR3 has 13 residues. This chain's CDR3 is CARSGGQQETQYF. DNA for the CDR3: TGTGCCCGCTCCGGGGGGCAACAAGAGACCCAGTACTTC.

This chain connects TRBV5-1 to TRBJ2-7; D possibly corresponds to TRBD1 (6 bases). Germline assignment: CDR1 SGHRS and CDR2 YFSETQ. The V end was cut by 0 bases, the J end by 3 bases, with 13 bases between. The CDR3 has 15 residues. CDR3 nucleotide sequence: TGCGCCAGCAGCTTGGTTGTGGGGGCCCGCTACGAGCAGTACTTC. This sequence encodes CASSLVVGARYEQYF.

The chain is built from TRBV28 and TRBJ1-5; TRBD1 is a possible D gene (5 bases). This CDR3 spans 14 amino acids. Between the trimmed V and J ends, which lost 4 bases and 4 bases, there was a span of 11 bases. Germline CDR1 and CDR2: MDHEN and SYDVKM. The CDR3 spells CASSSSTVNQPQHF. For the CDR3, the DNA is TGTGCCAGCAGTTCCTCGACAGTAAATCAGCCCCAGCATTTT.

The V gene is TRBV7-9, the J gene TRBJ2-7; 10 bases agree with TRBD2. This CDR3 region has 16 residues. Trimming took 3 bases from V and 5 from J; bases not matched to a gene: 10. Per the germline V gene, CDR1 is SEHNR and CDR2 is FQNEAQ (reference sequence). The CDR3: CASSFWSSGSEDEQYF. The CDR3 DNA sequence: TGTGCCAGCAGCTTTTGGTCTAGCGGGAGTGAAGACGAGCAGTACTTC.

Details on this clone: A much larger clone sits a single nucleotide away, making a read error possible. CDR3 nucleotides: TGTGCCAGCAGCTTAGTGGATACAGGGTACGAGCAGTACTTC. Protein sequence: CASSLVDTGYEQYF. The chain joins TRBV7-2 to TRBJ2-7, with a weak D call TRBD1 (6 bases). The CDR3 contains 14 residues. Trimming shortened V by 1 base and J by 4 bases, and 11 bases separated the two germline ends. Germline CDR1 is SGHTA and CDR2 is FQGNSA.

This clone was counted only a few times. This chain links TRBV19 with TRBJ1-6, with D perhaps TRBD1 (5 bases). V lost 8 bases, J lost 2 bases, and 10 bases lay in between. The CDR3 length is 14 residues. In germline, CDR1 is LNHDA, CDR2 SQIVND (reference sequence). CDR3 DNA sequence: TGTGCCAGTCGTACAGGTCCCTATAATTCACCCCTCCACTTT. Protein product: CASRTGPYNSPLHF.

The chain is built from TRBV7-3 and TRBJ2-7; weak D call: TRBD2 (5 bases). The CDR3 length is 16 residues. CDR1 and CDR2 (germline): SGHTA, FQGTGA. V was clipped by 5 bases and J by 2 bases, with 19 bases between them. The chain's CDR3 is CASSNTGGSATYEQYF. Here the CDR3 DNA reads TGTGCCAGCAGCAATACCGGAGGTTCAGCCACCTACGAGCAGTACTTC.

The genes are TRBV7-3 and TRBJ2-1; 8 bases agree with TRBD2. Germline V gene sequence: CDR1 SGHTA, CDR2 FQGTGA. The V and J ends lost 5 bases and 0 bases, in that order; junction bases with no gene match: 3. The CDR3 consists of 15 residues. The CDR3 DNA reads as TGTGCCAGCAGCACTAGCGGCAGCTCCTACAATGAGCAGTTCTTC. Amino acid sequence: CASSTSGSSYNEQFF.

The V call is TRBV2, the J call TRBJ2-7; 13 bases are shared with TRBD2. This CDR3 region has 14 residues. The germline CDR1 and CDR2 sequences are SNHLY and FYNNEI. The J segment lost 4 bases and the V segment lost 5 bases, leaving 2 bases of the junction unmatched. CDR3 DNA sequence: TGTGCCAGCAGTCGGACTAGCGGGAGTTACGAGCAGTACTTC. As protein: CASSRTSGSYEQYF.

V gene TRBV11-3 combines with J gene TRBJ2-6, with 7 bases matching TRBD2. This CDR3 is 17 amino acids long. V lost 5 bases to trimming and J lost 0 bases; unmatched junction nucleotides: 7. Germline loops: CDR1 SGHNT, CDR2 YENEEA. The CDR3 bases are TGTGCCAGCAGCACCGGGGAGGGCTACTCTGGGGCCAACGTCCTGACTTTC. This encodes CASSTGEGYSGANVLTF.

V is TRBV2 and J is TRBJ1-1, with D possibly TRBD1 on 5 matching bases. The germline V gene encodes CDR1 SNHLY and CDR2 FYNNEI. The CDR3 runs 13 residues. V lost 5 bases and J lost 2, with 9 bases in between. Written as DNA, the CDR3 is TGTGCCAGCAGTCAAGACAGCAACACTGAAGCTTTCTTT. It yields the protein CASSQDSNTEAFF.

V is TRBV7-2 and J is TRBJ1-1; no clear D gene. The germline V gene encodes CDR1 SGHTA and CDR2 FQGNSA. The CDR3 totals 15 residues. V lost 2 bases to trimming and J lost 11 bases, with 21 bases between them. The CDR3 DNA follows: TGTGCCAGCAGCTTAATACTTTATTCGTCCATGGGCGCTTTCTTT. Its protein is CASSLILYSSMGAFF.

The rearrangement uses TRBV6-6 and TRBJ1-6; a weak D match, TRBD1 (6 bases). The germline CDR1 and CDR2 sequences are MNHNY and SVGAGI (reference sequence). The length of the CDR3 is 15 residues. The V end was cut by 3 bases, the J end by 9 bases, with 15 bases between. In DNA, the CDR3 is TGTGCCAGCAGTTATAGGGACGTAGGGGGTTCACCCCTCCACTTT. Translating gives CASSYRDVGGSPLHF.

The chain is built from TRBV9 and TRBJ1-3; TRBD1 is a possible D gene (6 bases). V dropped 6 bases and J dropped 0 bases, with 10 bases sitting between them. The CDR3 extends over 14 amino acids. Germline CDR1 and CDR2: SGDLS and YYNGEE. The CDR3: CASTGGRSGNTIYF. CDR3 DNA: TGTGCCAGCACCGGGGGGCGCTCTGGAAACACCATATATTTT. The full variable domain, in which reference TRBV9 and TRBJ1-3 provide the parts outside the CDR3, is DSGVTQTPKHLITATGQRVTLRCSPRSGDLSVYWYQQSLDQGLQFLIQYYNGEERAKGNILERFSAQQFPDLHSELNLSSLELGDSALYFCASTGGRSGNTIYFGEGSWLTVV.